The clone carrying this T cell receptor (beta chain) showed up many times. Antigen: not known. RNA transcripts gave rise to amplified TCR beta CDR3 regions. Initially, a first-round RT-PCR of the TCR CDR3 employed the HTBI primer set. A single record per CDR3 protein comes from TCRdb applying MiXCR to the multiplex PCR reads. The profile covers 280,000 or so distinct CDR3 sequences, with roughly 15% appearing a single time and 30% taken by the ten largest. This record belongs to a study of T cells in Graves' hyperthyroidism and ophthalmopathy. The CDR3 extends over 14 amino acids. CDR1 is DFQATT and CDR2 is SNEGSKA in the germline V gene (reference sequence). Losses at the gene ends were 4 bases for V and 9 bases for J; bases not matched to a gene: 10. Investigators excluded patients with uncontrolled infection, other autoimmune disease, pregnancy or lactation. Findings and limits, study-wide: Through a model of 13 V-J features, ophthalmopathy was separated from stable hyperthyroidism.

The receptor comes from a woman aged 45-59 years with Graves' hyperthyroidism that later progressed to Graves' ophthalmopathy. The specimen sequenced was blood. The V call is TRBV20-1, the J call TRBJ2-1, with TRBD2 matching over 9 bases. CDR3 DNA: TGCAGTGCTATTTCCGGGACTAGCACTATTGAGCAGTTCTTC. Amino acid sequence: CSAISGTSTIEQFF.